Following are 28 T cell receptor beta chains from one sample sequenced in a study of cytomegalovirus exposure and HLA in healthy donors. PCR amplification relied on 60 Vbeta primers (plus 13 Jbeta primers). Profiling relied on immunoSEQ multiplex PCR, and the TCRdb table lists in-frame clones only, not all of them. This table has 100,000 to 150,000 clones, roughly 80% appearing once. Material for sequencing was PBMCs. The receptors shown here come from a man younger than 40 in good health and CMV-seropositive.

The DNA for the CDR3 is TGTGCCAGCTCACCAGGTAGAATCGACGAGCAGTACTTC. Amino acids: CASSPGRIDEQYF. The chain combines TRBV18 with TRBJ2-7; no definite D call. V was trimmed by 2 bases and J by 5 bases, leaving 10 bases between them. CDR1 and CDR2 from the germline V gene are KGHSH and LQKENI. CDR3 length equals 13 residues.

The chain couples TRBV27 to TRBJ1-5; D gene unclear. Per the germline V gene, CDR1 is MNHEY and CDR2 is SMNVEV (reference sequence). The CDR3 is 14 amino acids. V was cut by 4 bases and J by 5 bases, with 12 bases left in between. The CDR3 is CASSSRGTDQPQHF. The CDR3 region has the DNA TGTGCCAGCAGTTCCCGAGGCACGGATCAGCCCCAGCATTTT.

The CDR3, as DNA: TGCGCCAGCAGCGCTGGGTACGGGGTGGGCGGTGATGAGCAGTTCTTC. It encodes CASSAGYGVGGDEQFF. The gene calls are TRBV10-1 and TRBJ2-1, with D possibly matching TRBD2 (5 bases). The CDR3 covers 16 residues. V lost 6 bases and J lost 8, with 23 bases in between. The V gene's germline CDR1 is WNHNN and CDR2 SYGVQD (reference sequence).

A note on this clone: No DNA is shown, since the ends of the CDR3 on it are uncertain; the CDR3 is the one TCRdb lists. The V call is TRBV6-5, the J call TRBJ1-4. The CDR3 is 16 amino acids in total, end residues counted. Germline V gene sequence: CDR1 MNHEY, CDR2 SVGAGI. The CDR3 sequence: CASSSSAGATNEKLFF.

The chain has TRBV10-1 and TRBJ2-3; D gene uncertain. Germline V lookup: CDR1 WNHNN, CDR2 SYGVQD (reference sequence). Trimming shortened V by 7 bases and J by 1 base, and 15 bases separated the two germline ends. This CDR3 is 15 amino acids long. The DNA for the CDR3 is TGCGCCAGCATGAGCGTTTGTACCCGCACAGATACGCAGTATTTT. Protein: CASMSVCTRTDTQYF.

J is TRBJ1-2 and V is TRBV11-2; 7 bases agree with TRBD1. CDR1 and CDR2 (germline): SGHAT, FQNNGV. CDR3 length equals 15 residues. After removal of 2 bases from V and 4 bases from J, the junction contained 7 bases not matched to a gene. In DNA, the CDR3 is TGTGCCAGCAGCTTAAACCGGGGACAGTTCTATGGCTACACCTTC. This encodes CASSLNRGQFYGYTF.

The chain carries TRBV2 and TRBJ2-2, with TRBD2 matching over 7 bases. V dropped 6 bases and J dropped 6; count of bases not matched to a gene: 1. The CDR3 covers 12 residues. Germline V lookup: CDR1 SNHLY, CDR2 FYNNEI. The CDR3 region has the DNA TGTGCCAGCAGGACTAGCCCCGGGGAGCTGTTTTTT. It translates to CASRTSPGELFF.

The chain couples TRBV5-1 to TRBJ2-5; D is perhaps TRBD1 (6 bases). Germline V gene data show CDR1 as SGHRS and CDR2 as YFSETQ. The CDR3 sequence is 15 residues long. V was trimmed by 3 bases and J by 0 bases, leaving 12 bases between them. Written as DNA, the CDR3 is TGCGCCAGCAGCTACGGGACACTGTACCAAGAGACCCAGTACTTC. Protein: CASSYGTLYQETQYF. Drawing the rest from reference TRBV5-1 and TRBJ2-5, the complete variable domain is KAGVTQTPRYLIKTRGQQVTLSCSPISGHRSVSWYQQTPGQGLQFLFEYFSETQRNKGNFPGRFSGRQFSNSRSEMNVSTLELGDSALYLCASSYGTLYQETQYFGPGTRLLVL.

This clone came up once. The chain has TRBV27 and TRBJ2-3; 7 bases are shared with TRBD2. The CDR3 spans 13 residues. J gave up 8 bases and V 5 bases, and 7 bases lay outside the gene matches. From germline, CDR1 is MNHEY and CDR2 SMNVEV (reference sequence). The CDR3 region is CASSVAGLGTQYF. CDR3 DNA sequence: TGTGCCAGCAGTGTAGCGGGCCTTGGTACGCAGTATTTT.

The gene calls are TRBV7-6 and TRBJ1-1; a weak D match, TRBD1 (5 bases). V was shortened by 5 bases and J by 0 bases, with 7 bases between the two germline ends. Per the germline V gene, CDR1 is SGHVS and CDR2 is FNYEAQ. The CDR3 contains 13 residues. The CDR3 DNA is TGTGCCAGCAGCCCGACAGTGAACACTGAAGCTTTCTTT. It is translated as CASSPTVNTEAFF.

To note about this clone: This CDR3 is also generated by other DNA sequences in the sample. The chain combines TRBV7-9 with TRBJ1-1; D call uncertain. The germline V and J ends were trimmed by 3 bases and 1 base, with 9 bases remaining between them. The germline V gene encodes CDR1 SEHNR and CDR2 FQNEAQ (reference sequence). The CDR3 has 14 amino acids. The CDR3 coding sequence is TGTGCCAGCAGCTTTGGAAGAGGGAACACTGAAGCTTTCTTT. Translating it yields CASSFGRGNTEAFF. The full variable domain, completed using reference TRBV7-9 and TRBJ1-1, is DTGVSQNPRHKITKRGQNVTFRCDPISEHNRLYWYRQTLGQGPEFLTYFQNEAQLEKSRLLSDRFSAERPKGSFSTLEIQRTEQGDSAMYLCASSFGRGNTEAFFGQGTRLTVV.

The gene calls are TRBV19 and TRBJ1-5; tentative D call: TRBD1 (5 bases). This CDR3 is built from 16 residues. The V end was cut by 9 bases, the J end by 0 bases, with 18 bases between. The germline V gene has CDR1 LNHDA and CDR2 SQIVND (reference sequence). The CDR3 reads CASLWGGEYSNQPQHF. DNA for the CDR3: TGTGCCAGCCTTTGGGGCGGGGAATATAGCAATCAGCCCCAGCATTTT.

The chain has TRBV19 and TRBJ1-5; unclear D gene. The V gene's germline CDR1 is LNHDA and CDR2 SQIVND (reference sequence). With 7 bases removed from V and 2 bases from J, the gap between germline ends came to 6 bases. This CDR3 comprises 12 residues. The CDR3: CASTRGNQPQHF. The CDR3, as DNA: TGTGCCAGTACTCGGGGCAATCAGCCCCAGCATTTT. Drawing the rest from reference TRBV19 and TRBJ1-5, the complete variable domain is DGGITQSPKYLFRKEGQNVTLSCEQNLNHDAMYWYRQDPGQGLRLIYYSQIVNDFQKGDIAEGYSVSREKKESFPLTVTSAQKNPTAFYLCASTRGNQPQHFGDGTRLSIL.

The CDR3 nucleotides are TGTGCCAGCAGTTTTTATGGCCGGGGGGATCAGCCCCAGCATTTT. It encodes CASSFYGRGDQPQHF. J is TRBJ1-5 and V is TRBV28; D possibly corresponds to TRBD1 (5 bases). This CDR3 is built from 15 residues. V lost 3 bases to trimming and J lost 5 bases, with 14 bases between them. CDR1 is MDHEN and CDR2 is SYDVKM in the germline V gene.

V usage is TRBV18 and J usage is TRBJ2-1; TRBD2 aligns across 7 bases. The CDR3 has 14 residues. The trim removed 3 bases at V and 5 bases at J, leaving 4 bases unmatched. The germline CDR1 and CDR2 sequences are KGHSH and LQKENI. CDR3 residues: CASSPLSGDNEQFF. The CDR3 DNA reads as TGTGCCAGCTCACCTTTGAGCGGGGACAATGAGCAGTTCTTC.

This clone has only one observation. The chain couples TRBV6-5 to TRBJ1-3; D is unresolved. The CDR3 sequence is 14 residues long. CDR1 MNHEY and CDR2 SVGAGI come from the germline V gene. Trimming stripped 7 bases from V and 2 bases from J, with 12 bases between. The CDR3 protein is CASTPDKAGNTIYF. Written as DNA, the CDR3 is TGTGCCAGCACCCCAGACAAGGCTGGAAACACCATATATTTT.

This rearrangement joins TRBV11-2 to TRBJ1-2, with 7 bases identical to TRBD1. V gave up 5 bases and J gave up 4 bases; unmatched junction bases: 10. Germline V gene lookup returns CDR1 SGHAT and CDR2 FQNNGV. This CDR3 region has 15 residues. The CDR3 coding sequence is TGTGCCAGCAGCGTGGGGACAGTCCTGCGCTATGGCTACACCTTC. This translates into CASSVGTVLRYGYTF. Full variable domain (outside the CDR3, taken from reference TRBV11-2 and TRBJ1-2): EAGVAQSPRYKIIEKRQSVAFWCNPISGHATLYWYQQILGQGPKLLIQFQNNGVVDDSQLPKDRFSAERLKGVDSTLKIQPAKLEDSAVYLCASSVGTVLRYGYTFGSGTRLTVV.

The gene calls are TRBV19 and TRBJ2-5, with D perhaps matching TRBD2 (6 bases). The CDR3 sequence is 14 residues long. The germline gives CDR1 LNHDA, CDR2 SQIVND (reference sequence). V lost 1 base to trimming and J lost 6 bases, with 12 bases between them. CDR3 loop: CASSIGGDEQTQYF. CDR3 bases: TGTGCCAGTAGTATAGGGGGGGATGAACAGACCCAGTACTTC.

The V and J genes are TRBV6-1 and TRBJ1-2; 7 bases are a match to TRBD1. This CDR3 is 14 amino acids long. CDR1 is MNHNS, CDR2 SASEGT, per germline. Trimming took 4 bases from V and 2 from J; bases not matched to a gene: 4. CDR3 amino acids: CASSGGTVNYGYTF. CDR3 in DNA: TGTGCCAGCAGTGGGGGGACAGTCAACTATGGCTACACCTTC.

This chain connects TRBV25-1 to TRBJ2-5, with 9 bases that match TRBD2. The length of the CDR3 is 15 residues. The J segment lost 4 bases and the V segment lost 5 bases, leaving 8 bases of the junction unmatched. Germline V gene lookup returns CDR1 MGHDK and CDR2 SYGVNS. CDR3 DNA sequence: TGTGCCAGCAGTCCCCCTAGCGGGGTTCGAGAGACCCAGTACTTC. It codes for CASSPPSGVRETQYF.

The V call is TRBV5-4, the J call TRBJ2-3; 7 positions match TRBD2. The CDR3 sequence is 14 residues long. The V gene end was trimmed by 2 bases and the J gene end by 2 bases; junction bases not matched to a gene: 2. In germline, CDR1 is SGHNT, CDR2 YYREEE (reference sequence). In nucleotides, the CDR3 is TGTGCCAGCAGCTTAGCGGGGAACACAGATACGCAGTATTTT. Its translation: CASSLAGNTDTQYF.

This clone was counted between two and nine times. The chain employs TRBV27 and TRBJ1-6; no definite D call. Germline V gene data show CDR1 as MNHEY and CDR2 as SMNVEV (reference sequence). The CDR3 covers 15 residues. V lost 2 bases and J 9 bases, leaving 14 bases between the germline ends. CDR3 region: CASSLIRQDSSPLHF. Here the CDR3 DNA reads TGTGCCAGCAGTTTAATCCGACAAGATAGTTCACCCCTCCACTTT.

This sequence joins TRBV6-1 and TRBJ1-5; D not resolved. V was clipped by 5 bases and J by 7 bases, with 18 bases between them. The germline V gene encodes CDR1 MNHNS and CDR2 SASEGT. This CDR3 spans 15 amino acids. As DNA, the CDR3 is TGTGCCAGCAGTACCCACCGGGGTGTGGGCCAGCCCCAGCATTTT. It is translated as CASSTHRGVGQPQHF.

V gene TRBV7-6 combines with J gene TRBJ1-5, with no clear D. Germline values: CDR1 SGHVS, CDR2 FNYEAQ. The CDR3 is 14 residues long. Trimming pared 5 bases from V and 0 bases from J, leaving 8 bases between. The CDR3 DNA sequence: TGTGCCAGCAGCCGTGGCCATAGCAATCAGCCCCAGCATTTT. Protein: CASSRGHSNQPQHF.

CDR3 loop: CASRDPGGTSSFQETQYF. CDR3 in DNA: TGTGCCAGCAGGGACCCAGGTGGGACTAGCAGCTTCCAAGAGACCCAGTACTTC. The V call is TRBV2, the J call TRBJ2-5; TRBD2 matches 9 bases. CDR3 length: 18 residues. V gave up 6 bases and J gave up 1 base; unmatched junction bases: 15. The germline gives CDR1 SNHLY, CDR2 FYNNEI.

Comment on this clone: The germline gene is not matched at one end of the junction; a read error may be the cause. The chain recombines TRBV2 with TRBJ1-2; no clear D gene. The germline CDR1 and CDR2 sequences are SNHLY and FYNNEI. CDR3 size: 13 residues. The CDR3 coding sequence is TGTGCCAGCAGTGAGATCCAGGACTATGTCTACACCTTC. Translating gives CASSEIQDYVYTF.

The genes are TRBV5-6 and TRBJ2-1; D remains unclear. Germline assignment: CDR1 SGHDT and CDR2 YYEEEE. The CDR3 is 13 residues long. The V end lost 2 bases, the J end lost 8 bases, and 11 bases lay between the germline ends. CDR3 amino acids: CASSFTRHDEQFF. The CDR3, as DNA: TGTGCCAGCAGCTTCACCAGACACGATGAGCAGTTCTTC.

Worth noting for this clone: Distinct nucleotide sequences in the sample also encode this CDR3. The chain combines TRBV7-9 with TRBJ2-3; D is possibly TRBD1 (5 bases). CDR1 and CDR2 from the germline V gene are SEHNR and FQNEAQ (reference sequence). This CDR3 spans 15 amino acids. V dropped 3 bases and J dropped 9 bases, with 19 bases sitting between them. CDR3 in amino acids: CASSLKGPSVWTQYF. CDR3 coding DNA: TGTGCCAGCAGCTTGAAGGGGCCCTCCGTTTGGACGCAGTATTTT.